This T cell receptor (beta chain) came from a study of shared clonotypes between healthy human individuals. V lost 5 bases to trimming and J lost 8 bases, with 19 bases between them. This CDR3 has 15 residues. Germline-derived CDR1 and CDR2 are SEHNR and FQNEAQ (reference sequence). Only one count was recorded for this clone. Produced via immunoSEQ multiplex PCR; TCRdb's table is partial and in-frame only. Altogether 300,000 to 350,000 clones are present, about 73% being singletons, with the ten largest covering about 10%. The chain couples TRBV7-9 to TRBJ2-1; either TRBD1 or TRBD2 may supply D (5 bases each). Sequenced input: memory CD4+ T cells sorted from blood. Subset noted: CD45RA-negative fraction. This receptor was obtained from a man aged 30-40 years in good health. CDR3 nucleotide sequence: TGTGCCAGCAGCCCGGGACGGGGATTACGCGATGAGCAGTTCTTC. Encoded protein: CASSPGRGLRDEQFF. Full variable domain (missing parts from reference TRBV7-9 and TRBJ2-1): DTGVSQNPRHKITKRGQNVTFRCDPISEHNRLYWYRQTLGQGPEFLTYFQNEAQLEKSRLLSDRFSAERPKGSFSTLEIQRTEQGDSAMYLCASSPGRGLRDEQFFGPGTRLTVL.